One and the same sample provided the 3 T cell receptor beta chains below, sequenced in a study of T cells in tuberculosis (dated 2018 in TCRdb). This specimen's time point label, per the study, means: new active TB diagnosis, blood taken before or within 7 days of starting treatment. The library was generated by the immunoSEQ multiplex PCR assay. What TCRdb holds here is the immuneACCESS table cut down to in-frame rearrangements. Part of the clones is not present; checked against another copy, under half of the missing clones reflect an unresolved V gene, and the others are unexplained. Here the sample has about 40,000 clones; roughly 95% occur a single time. In total, the top ten clones hold about 4.5% of the sample. This sample comprised PBMCs, obtained at tuberculosis diagnosis. Receptors originate from an adult with tuberculosis.

CDR3 in amino acids: CASSIAGTGTGELFF. The CDR3 DNA is TGTGCCAGCTCGATCGCGGGGACAGGGACCGGGGAGCTGTTTTTT. J is TRBJ2-2 and V is TRBV18, with 9 bases matching TRBD1. Germline CDR1 is KGHSH and CDR2 is LQKENI. The CDR3 is made up of 15 amino acids. V lost 6 bases and J lost 5; bases outside the gene matches: 7.

The J gene is TRBJ1-4, the V gene TRBV10-3; no definite D call. Trimming stripped 8 bases from V and 2 bases from J, with 9 bases between. CDR1 ENHRY and CDR2 SYGVKD come from the germline V gene. This CDR3 spans 13 amino acids. CDR3 residues: CAIGAGTNEKLFF. The CDR3 DNA reads as TGTGCCATCGGAGCCGGGACTAATGAAAAACTGTTTTTT.

The table lists this clone with a few counts. The genes are TRBV19 and TRBJ2-6, with no clear D. With 4 bases removed from V and 0 bases from J, the gap between germline ends came to 4 bases. The length of the CDR3 is 14 residues. CDR1 and CDR2 from the germline V gene are LNHDA and SQIVND (reference sequence). The CDR3 sequence: CASSTVSGANVLTF. The DNA for the CDR3 is TGTGCCAGTAGTACTGTCTCTGGGGCCAACGTCCTGACTTTC.